The table lists the clone carrying this TCR beta chain with many counts. Its target is not known. The data stem from a study of T cell repertoires in cytomegalovirus infection. Across the study: Evidence of both CMV infection and a matching HLA type came from public TCR beta signatures.

This CDR3 comprises 13 residues. V lost 3 bases and J 4 bases, leaving 9 bases between the germline ends. Study-wide findings and caveats: Dominant in the ex vivo response were TCR beta clonotypes restricted by HLA-C and specific for CMV. Cumulative frequency (of public TCR beta family members) identified carriers of CMV plus the relevant HLA.

In TCRdb, the reads were re-called with MiXCR into one record per CDR3 protein. The profile covers 300,000 or so distinct CDR3 sequences, with approximately 8.9% appearing a single time and around 2.5% taken by the ten largest. This chain connects TRBV12-3 or TRBV12-4 to TRBJ1-2; D ambiguous. The sequencing sample was made of PBMCs. The TCR sequence derives from a human donor in good health (CMV status not recorded). Some clones in this sample may be carry-over from other donors' samples. The CDR3 DNA sequence: TGTGCCAGCAGTTTGGGTTTCAGCTATGGCTACACCTTC. The encoded protein is CASSLGFSYGYTF.